What follows describes a single T cell receptor (beta chain). No antigen is known for it. MiXCR, run by TCRdb on the 5' RACE reads, gives a single entry per CDR3 protein. Of 1.5 million to 2 million distinct CDR3 sequences in the sample, about 30% were seen once. The sample originates from a study of identical twins. The study's findings and limits: Zero-insertion results could be subject to partial confounding by invariant MAIT and iNKT cells. In monozygotic twins, models underestimated the sharing of out-of-frame TCR alpha.

The CDR3 contains 15 residues. Germline CDR1 reads MNHEY; CDR2 reads SMNVEV (reference sequence). The V gene lost 4 bases and the J gene lost 2 bases, with 14 bases spanning the gap. The sequencing sample was made of cord blood. The rearrangement joins TRBV27 to TRBJ1-1; TRBD1 might be the D (6 bases). The source of this sequence is a newborn girl in good health. CDR3 nucleotides: TGTGCCAGCAGTTCCACAGGGACCTCCAACACTGAAGCTTTCTTT. Protein sequence: CASSSTGTSNTEAFF.